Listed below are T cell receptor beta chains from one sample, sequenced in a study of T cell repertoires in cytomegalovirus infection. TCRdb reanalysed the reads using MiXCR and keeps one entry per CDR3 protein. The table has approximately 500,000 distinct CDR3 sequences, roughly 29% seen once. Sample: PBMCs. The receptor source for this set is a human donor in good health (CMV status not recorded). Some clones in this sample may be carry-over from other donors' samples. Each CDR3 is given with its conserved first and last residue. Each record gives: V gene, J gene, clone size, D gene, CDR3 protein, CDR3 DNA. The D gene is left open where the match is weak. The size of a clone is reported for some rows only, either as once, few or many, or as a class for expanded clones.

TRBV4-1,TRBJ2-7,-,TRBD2,CASSQQRLEREHSYEQYF,TGCGCCAGCAGCCAACAGAGGCTTGAGCGGGAGCACTCCTACGAGCAGTACTTC
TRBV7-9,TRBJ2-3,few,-,CASEGSYTQYF,TGTGCCAGCGAGGGTTCGTATACGCAGTATTTT
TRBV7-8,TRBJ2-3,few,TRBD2,CASSLPGLAEDTQYF,TGTGCCAGCAGCTTACCCGGACTAGCTGAAGATACGCAGTATTTT
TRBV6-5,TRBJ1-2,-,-,CASRKTGDYGYTF,TGTGCCAGCCGAAAGACAGGAGACTATGGCTACACCTTC
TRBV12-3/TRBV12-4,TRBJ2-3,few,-,CASSPLNPDTQYF,TGTGCCAGCAGTCCGCTAAACCCAGATACGCAGTATTTT
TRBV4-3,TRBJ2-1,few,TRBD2,CASSQDRLAGDEQFF,TGCGCCAGCAGCCAAGACAGGCTAGCGGGAGATGAGCAGTTCTTC
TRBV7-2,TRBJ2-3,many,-,CASSLDRVVTDTQYF,TGTGCCAGCAGCTTAGACAGGGTGGTCACAGATACGCAGTATTTT
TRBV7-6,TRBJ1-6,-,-,CASSPDGTSPLHF,TGTGCCAGCAGTCCGGATGGGACTTCACCCCTCCACTTT
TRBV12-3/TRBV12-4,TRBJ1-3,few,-,CASTPLGRGNTIYF,TGTGCCAGCACCCCCCTCGGGCGTGGAAACACCATATATTTT
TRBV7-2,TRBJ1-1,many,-,CASSPLMNTEAFF,TGTGCCAGCAGCCCCCTCATGAACACTGAAGCTTTCTTT
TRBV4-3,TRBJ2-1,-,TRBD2,CASSQGGLAGAENEQFF,TGCGCCAGCAGCCAAGGGGGACTAGCGGGAGCCGAGAATGAGCAGTTCTTC
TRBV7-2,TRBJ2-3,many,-,CASSPYRTGTDTQYF,TGTGCCAGCAGCCCCTACCGAACCGGGACAGATACGCAGTATTTT
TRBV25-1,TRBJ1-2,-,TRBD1,CASSEWDRNYGYTF,TGTGCCAGCAGTGAATGGGACAGAAACTATGGCTACACCTTC
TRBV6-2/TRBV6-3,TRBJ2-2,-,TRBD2,CASSLSGTSRGGELFF,TGTGCCAGCAGTTTGTCTGGGACTAGCCGTGGTGGGGAGCTGTTTTTT
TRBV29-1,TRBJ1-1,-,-,CSVGRARTEAFF,TGCAGCGTGGGCAGGGCTAGGACTGAAGCTTTCTTT
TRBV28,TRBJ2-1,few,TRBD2,CASSGASSGSAGEQFF,TGTGCCAGCAGTGGCGCTTCTAGCGGGAGCGCAGGTGAGCAGTTCTTC
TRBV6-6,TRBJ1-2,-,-,CASSYSEGIVGYTF,TGTGCCAGCAGTTACTCAGAGGGGATCGTGGGCTACACCTTC
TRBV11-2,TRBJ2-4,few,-,CASSPSSGFGGNIQYF,TGTGCCAGCAGCCCCAGTAGTGGGTTTGGGGGAAACATTCAGTACTTC
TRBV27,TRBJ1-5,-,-,CASSSGFGNQPQHF,TGTGCCAGCAGTTCAGGGTTTGGCAATCAGCCCCAGCATTTT
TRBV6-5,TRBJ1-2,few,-,CASRMGVGNYGYTF,TGTGCCAGCAGGATGGGAGTCGGTAACTATGGCTACACCTTC
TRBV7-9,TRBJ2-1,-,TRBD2,CASRGTSVNNEQFF,TGTGCCAGCCGGGGGACTAGCGTTAACAATGAGCAGTTCTTC
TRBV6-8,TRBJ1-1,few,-,CASRPGTNTEAFF,TGTGCCAGCAGACCAGGGACGAACACTGAAGCTTTCTTT
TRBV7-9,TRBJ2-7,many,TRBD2,CASSPRGSSGSKTYEQYF,TGTGCCAGCAGCCCCAGGGGCTCTAGCGGGAGCAAGACGTACGAGCAGTACTTC
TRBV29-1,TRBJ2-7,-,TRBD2,CSARGGETYEQYF,TGCAGCGCCCGGGGGGGGGAGACCTACGAGCAGTACTTC
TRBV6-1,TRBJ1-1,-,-,CASSQGPTNTEAFF,TGTGCCAGCAGTCAAGGGCCAACGAACACTGAAGCTTTCTTT
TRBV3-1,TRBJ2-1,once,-,CASSVRPQGAYNEQFF,TGTGCCAGCAGCGTAAGGCCCCAGGGAGCCTACAATGAGCAGTTCTTC
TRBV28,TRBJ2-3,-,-,CASSSTRSDTQYF,TGTGCCAGCAGTTCGACTAGATCCGATACGCAGTATTTT
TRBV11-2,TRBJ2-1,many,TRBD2,CASSRLTSGVSYNEQFF,TGTGCCAGCAGTCGCTTGACTAGCGGGGTGTCCTACAATGAGCAGTTCTTC
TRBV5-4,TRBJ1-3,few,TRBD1,CASSNETGPSGNTIYF,TGTGCCAGCAGCAATGAGACAGGGCCTAGTGGAAACACCATATATTTT
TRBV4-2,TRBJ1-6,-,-,CASSQIGLYNSPLHF,TGTGCCAGCAGCCAAATCGGGCTTTACAATTCACCCCTCCACTTT
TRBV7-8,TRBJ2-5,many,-,CASSLPTETQYF,TGTGCCAGCAGCTTACCTACGGAGACCCAGTACTTC
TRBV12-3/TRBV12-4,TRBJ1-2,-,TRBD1,CATHRGEGYTF,TGTGCCACGCACAGGGGGGAAGGCTACACCTTC
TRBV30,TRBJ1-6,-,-,CAWSLWTASSYNSPLHF,TGTGCCTGGAGCCTCTGGACAGCTAGCTCCTATAATTCACCCCTCCACTTT
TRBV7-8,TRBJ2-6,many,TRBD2,CASSSRISGQNSGANVLTF,TGTGCCAGCAGCTCACGTATTAGCGGGCAAAACTCTGGGGCCAACGTCCTGACTTTC
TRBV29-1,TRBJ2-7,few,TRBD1,CSVEQGDSYEQYF,TGCAGCGTTGAACAGGGGGACTCCTACGAGCAGTACTTC
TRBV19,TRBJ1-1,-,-,CASSSRDTEAFF,TGTGCCAGTAGTTCCCGGGACACTGAAGCTTTCTTT
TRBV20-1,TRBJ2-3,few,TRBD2,CSATSEEAGFPYTQYF,TGCAGTGCTACGTCGGAGGAAGCGGGATTCCCCTATACGCAGTATTTT
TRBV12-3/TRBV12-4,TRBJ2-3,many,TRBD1,CASSTPGGQGPDTQYF,TGTGCCAGCAGTACCCCAGGGGGACAGGGGCCAGATACGCAGTATTTT
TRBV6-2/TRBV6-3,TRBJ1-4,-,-,CASSPGHSNEKLFF,TGTGCCAGCAGTCCAGGGCACTCTAATGAAAAACTGTTTTTT
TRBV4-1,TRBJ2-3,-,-,CASSQVTGTDTQYF,TGCGCCAGCAGCCAAGTAACGGGGACAGATACGCAGTATTTT
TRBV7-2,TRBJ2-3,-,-,CASREGTDTQYF,TGTGCCAGCAGGGAAGGGACGGATACGCAGTATTTT
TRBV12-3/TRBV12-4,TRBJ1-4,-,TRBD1,CASKARGSMDEKLFF,TGTGCCAGCAAGGCCAGGGGGTCGATGGATGAAAAACTGTTTTTT
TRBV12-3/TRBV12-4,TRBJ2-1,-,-,CASSLTRRTYEQFF,TGTGCCAGCAGTTTAACTAGAAGAACCTATGAGCAGTTCTTC
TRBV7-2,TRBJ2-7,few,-,CASSLEVHSYEQYF,TGTGCCAGCAGCTTAGAGGTCCACTCCTACGAGCAGTACTTC
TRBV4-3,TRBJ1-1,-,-,CASSQDRGVFTEAFF,TGCGCCAGCAGCCAAGATCGGGGGGTTTTCACTGAAGCTTTCTTT
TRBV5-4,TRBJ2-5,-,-,CASSRQKQETQYF,TGTGCCAGCAGCCGACAGAAACAAGAGACCCAGTACTTC
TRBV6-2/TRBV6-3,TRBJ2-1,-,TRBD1,CASSSRDRVVDEQFF,TGTGCCAGCAGTTCCCGGGACAGGGTAGTCGATGAGCAGTTCTTC
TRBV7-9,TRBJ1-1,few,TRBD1,CASSLVGRGQMNTEAFF,TGTGCCAGCAGCCTAGTGGGCCGGGGACAGATGAACACTGAAGCTTTCTTT
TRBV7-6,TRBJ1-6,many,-,CASSLSPGAANSPLHF,TGTGCCAGCAGCTTATCGCCAGGGGCCGCAAATTCACCCCTCCACTTT
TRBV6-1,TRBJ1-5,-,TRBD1,CASSGTGNSQPQHF,TGTGCCAGCAGCGGGACAGGGAATAGTCAGCCCCAGCATTTT
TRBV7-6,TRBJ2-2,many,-,CASTEYTGELFF,TGTGCCAGCACCGAGTACACCGGGGAGCTGTTTTTT
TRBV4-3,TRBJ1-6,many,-,CASSQELGGSPLHF,TGCGCCAGCAGCCAAGAATTGGGAGGTTCACCCCTCCACTTT